This T cell receptor beta chain is drawn from a study of blood T cell repertoires in COVID-19. Study-wide context: Material from acute and convalescent COVID-19 was sourced from the United States, Italy and Spain. PBMCs, B-cell-depleted T cells, or T cells provided the cDNA or gDNA that made up the material.

The age range of participants was about 18 to 95 years, with residence in under 30 US areas. As handled by the study authors: The authors estimated nucleated cell counts from reference gene primer amplification. The table came from immunoSEQ multiplex PCR; TCRdb's copy has only in-frame clones and leaves some out. That table gives V, J and clone size, and the DNA gave D and trimming. The sample shows over 250,000 clones, about nine tenths of them seen only once. CDR1 SGHNT and CDR2 YYREEE come from the germline V gene (reference sequence). Trimming took 4 bases from V and 4 from J; bases not matched to a gene: 11. This CDR3 has 16 amino acids. This clone has a handful of counts.

The rearrangement joins TRBV5-4 to TRBJ2-3, with TRBD2 matching over 8 bases. This receptor was identified in a man between 60 and 75 years old who had recovered from COVID-19. Sequenced material: PBMCs or T cells enriched from blood (not recorded which). In DNA form, the CDR3 reads TGTGCCAGCAGCCATTGGGGGCGGGGGGCCCCAGATACGCAGTATTTT. Translation: CASSHWGRGAPDTQYF.